The 25 T cell receptor beta chains presented below share a single source sample, sequenced in a study of graft-versus-host responses after intestinal transplantation. The graft tissue was processed, and this released both intraepithelial and lamina propria lymphocytes. Some clones are missing from TCRdb's copy, which holds only in-frame ones; the method was immunoSEQ multiplex PCR. The sample holds approximately 37,000 clones, around 90% seen once. Here the sequenced sample was ileum tissue, taken approximately 200 days after intestinal transplant. The receptors derive from a human patient who received an intestinal transplant, so some T cells may come from the graft donor.

The chain joins TRBV29-1 to TRBJ2-1; D might be TRBD2 (6 bases). Trimming stripped 6 bases from V and 0 bases from J, with 15 bases between. The CDR3 is 15 amino acids. Germline assignment: CDR1 SQVTM and CDR2 ANQGSEA. The CDR3 protein is CSVGLGGSSYNEQFF. Here the CDR3 DNA reads TGCAGCGTGGGGTTGGGGGGTAGCTCCTACAATGAGCAGTTCTTC.

The gene calls are TRBV5-6 and TRBJ2-7; possible D gene TRBD1, 5 bases. The CDR3 runs to 12 residues. Trimming shortened V by 2 bases and J by 3 bases, and 6 bases separated the two germline ends. The germline gives CDR1 SGHDT, CDR2 YYEEEE. CDR3 sequence reads: CASSFQGYEQYF. The CDR3 DNA is TGTGCCAGCAGCTTCCAGGGCTACGAGCAGTACTTC.

This clone appeared a single time. The rearrangement links TRBV19 to TRBJ1-5; no clear D. Trimming cost V 1 base and J 6 bases, with 16 bases left between them. Germline loops: CDR1 LNHDA, CDR2 SQIVND (reference sequence). This CDR3 comprises 16 residues. The CDR3: CASSIAQRDFGQPQHF. The CDR3 region has the DNA TGTGCCAGTAGTATAGCCCAAAGGGATTTCGGTCAGCCCCAGCATTTT.

The rearrangement joins TRBV28 to TRBJ2-5; 9 nucleotides match TRBD1. Germline V gene sequence: CDR1 MDHEN, CDR2 SYDVKM. The CDR3 length is 16 residues. With V trimmed by 2 bases and J by 5 bases, 9 bases remained unmatched. The CDR3 DNA sequence: TGTGCCAGCAGTTTAGGCAGGACAGGGGCTTTGGAGACCCAGTACTTC. This sequence encodes CASSLGRTGALETQYF. Drawing the rest from reference TRBV28 and TRBJ2-5, the complete variable domain is DVKVTQSSRYLVKRTGEKVFLECVQDMDHENMFWYRQDPGLGLRLIYFSYDVKMKEKGDIPEGYSVSREKKERFSLILESASTNQTSMYLCASSLGRTGALETQYFGPGTRLLVL.

In this sample, this clone turned up a few times. V gene TRBV4-2 combines with J gene TRBJ2-5, with TRBD2 matching 9 bases. V shed 4 bases and J 5 bases; nucleotides not matched to a gene: 8. From germline, CDR1 is LGHNA and CDR2 YNFKEQ. There are 15 residues in the CDR3. The CDR3 DNA follows: TGTGCCAGCAGCCCCCTTGCGGGAGGGCCGGAGACCCAGTACTTC. Translation: CASSPLAGGPETQYF.

The chain combines TRBV7-9 with TRBJ2-7; a weak D match, TRBD2 (6 bases). V lost 4 bases and J lost 4, with 17 bases in between. Per germline, CDR1 SEHNR and CDR2 FQNEAQ (reference sequence). This CDR3 spans 15 amino acids. CDR3 DNA sequence: TGTGCCAGCAGCTCAGCCGGGACTGGAGTATACGAGCAGTACTTC. It codes for CASSSAGTGVYEQYF.

The CDR3 DNA is TGCAGCGTTGAAGATGGCGAGGGGAGGGAGCAGTTCTTC. Translated, it gives CSVEDGEGREQFF. This chain links TRBV29-1 with TRBJ2-1; the D gene is possibly TRBD2 (6 bases). Trimming removed 0 bases at V and 10 bases at J, with 13 bases between. Germline loops: CDR1 SQVTM, CDR2 ANQGSEA. This CDR3 comprises 13 residues.

The chain recombines TRBV27 with TRBJ1-4, with D perhaps matching TRBD1 (5 bases). Germline-derived CDR1 and CDR2 are MNHEY and SMNVEV (reference sequence). The CDR3 loop spans 15 amino acids. V dropped 5 bases and J dropped 8 bases, with 18 bases sitting between them. CDR3 residues: CASSTPGGGKEKLFF. Here the CDR3 DNA reads TGTGCCAGCAGTACCCCCGGGGGAGGAAAAGAAAAACTGTTTTTT.

The chain recombines TRBV29-1 with TRBJ1-2, with D hard to call. Germline V gene data show CDR1 as SQVTM and CDR2 as ANQGSEA. Between the trimmed V and J ends, which lost 4 bases and 4 bases, there was a span of 19 bases. The CDR3 length is 15 residues. The CDR3 nucleotides read TGCAGCGTTGCCGACGCGGACCCTGCTTCCTATGGCTACACCTTC. It yields the protein CSVADADPASYGYTF. Based on the CDR3 plus reference TRBV29-1 and TRBJ1-2, the full variable domain is SAVISQKPSRDICQRGTSLTIQCQVDSQVTMMFWYRQQPGQSLTLIATANQGSEATYESGFVIDKFPISRPNLTFSTLTVSNMSPEDSSIYLCSVADADPASYGYTFGSGTRLTVV.

The chain links TRBV5-4 to TRBJ2-3; 12 positions agree with TRBD2. CDR1 and CDR2 (germline): SGHNT, YYREEE (reference sequence). The CDR3 runs 16 residues. V was pared by 7 bases and J by 2 bases, with 8 bases of the junction left unmatched. The CDR3 nucleotides read TGTGCCAGCGGACTCGGACTAGCGGGATCCACAGATACGCAGTATTTT. Translated: CASGLGLAGSTDTQYF.

The rearrangement uses TRBV19 and TRBJ1-4; D unresolved. CDR1 is LNHDA, CDR2 SQIVND, per germline (reference sequence). The CDR3 length is 16 residues. V lost 1 base and J lost 0, with 9 bases in between. The CDR3 protein is CASSIGTGATNEKLFF. For the CDR3, the DNA is TGTGCCAGTAGTATAGGGACGGGTGCAACTAATGAAAAACTGTTTTTT.

The chain uses TRBV5-1 and TRBJ2-7; 9 bases agree with TRBD2. V trimming: 0 bases; J trimming: 3 bases; junction bases outside the gene matches: 13. The CDR3 has 18 amino acids. Germline V CDR1 and CDR2: SGHRS, YFSETQ. CDR3 protein: CASSLDPAGGPRSYEQYF. CDR3 nucleotide sequence: TGCGCCAGCAGCTTGGATCCGGCGGGAGGGCCTAGAAGCTACGAGCAGTACTTC.

The V gene is TRBV27, the J gene TRBJ2-7; D may be TRBD2 (5 bases). CDR1 MNHEY and CDR2 SMNVEV come from the germline V gene (reference sequence). V dropped 0 bases and J dropped 3 bases, with 12 bases sitting between them. The CDR3 contains 15 residues. The chain's CDR3 is CASSLSSPSFYEQYF. In nucleotides, the CDR3 is TGTGCCAGCAGTTTATCAAGCCCTAGCTTCTACGAGCAGTACTTC.

The genes are TRBV7-3 and TRBJ1-1, with D possibly matching TRBD1 (5 bases). CDR1 is SGHTA and CDR2 is FQGTGA in the germline V gene. The CDR3 loop spans 13 amino acids. Trimming pared 2 bases from V and 1 base from J, leaving 5 bases between. The CDR3 bases are TGTGCCAGCAGCTTAGGACAGAACACTGAAGCTTTCTTT. Translation gives CASSLGQNTEAFF.

This clone was observed a single time. The gene calls are TRBV5-1 and TRBJ1-2, with D maybe TRBD1 (5 bases). The CDR3 totals 13 residues. V was trimmed by 0 bases and J by 6 bases, leaving 9 bases between them. CDR1 and CDR2 from the germline V gene are SGHRS and YFSETQ. This CDR3 is CASSLAGADGYTF. In DNA form, the CDR3 reads TGCGCCAGCAGCTTGGCTGGGGCCGATGGCTACACCTTC.

The chain has TRBV13 and TRBJ2-1; TRBD2 is a possible D gene (6 bases). CDR1 and CDR2 (germline): PRHDT, FYEKMQ (reference sequence). Trimming left V 0 bases short and J 4 bases short, with 10 bases between. The length of the CDR3 is 15 residues. CDR3 region: CASSLGAGFYNEQFF. Written as DNA, the CDR3 is TGTGCCAGCAGCTTAGGTGCGGGGTTTTACAATGAGCAGTTCTTC.

This clone was observed once. The V and J genes are TRBV28 and TRBJ2-7; a weak D match, TRBD2 (6 bases). CDR1 is MDHEN and CDR2 is SYDVKM in the germline V gene. This CDR3 has 15 residues. Trimming stripped 4 bases from V and 6 bases from J, with 19 bases between. CDR3 in amino acids: CASSSLPPLEGEQYF. CDR3 coding DNA: TGTGCCAGCAGTTCCCTCCCGCCCCTGGAGGGCGAGCAGTACTTC.

This clone was found a few times. The chain couples TRBV7-8 to TRBJ1-6; D not resolved. The germline V gene encodes CDR1 SGHVS and CDR2 FQNEAQ. Trimming cost V 5 bases and J 15 bases, with 14 bases left between them. This CDR3 region has 12 residues. The CDR3, as DNA: TGTGCCAGCAGCGCGGCGCGGGAGGACCTCCACTTT. It codes for CASSAAREDLHF.

The rearrangement joins TRBV7-8 to TRBJ1-5, with 9 bases identical to TRBD1. This CDR3 spans 17 amino acids. CDR1 is SGHVS and CDR2 is FQNEAQ in the germline V gene. V trimming: 4 bases; J trimming: 4 bases; junction bases outside the gene matches: 11. The CDR3 DNA reads as TGTGCCAGCAGCTACAAGGGTGGGACAGGGACAAATCAGCCCCAGCATTTT. Its translation is CASSYKGGTGTNQPQHF.

The V and J genes are TRBV15 and TRBJ2-5; D is possibly TRBD2 (5 bases). Germline CDR1 is LNHNV and CDR2 is YYDKDF (reference sequence). Trimming took 0 bases from V and 4 from J, leaving 15 bases between them. The CDR3 contains 16 residues. CDR3 sequence: CATSRDLRELSETQYF. CDR3 nucleotides: TGTGCCACCAGCAGAGATCTAAGGGAGCTGTCAGAGACCCAGTACTTC.

The V gene is TRBV5-1, the J gene TRBJ2-5; 13 positions match TRBD2. The CDR3 runs to 15 residues. V dropped 9 bases and J dropped 5; count of bases not matched to a gene: 10. CDR1 is SGHRS, CDR2 YFSETQ, per germline. The CDR3 sequence is CATQTSGRPIETQYF. CDR3 DNA sequence: TGCGCCACCCAGACTAGCGGGAGGCCTATCGAGACCCAGTACTTC.

The chain is built from TRBV18 and TRBJ1-5; D unresolved. The CDR3 sequence is 15 residues long. Looked up from germline, CDR1 is KGHSH and CDR2 is LQKENI. The V gene lost 0 bases and the J gene lost 4 bases, with 10 bases spanning the gap. The DNA of the CDR3 is TGTGCCAGCTCACCACCGGGATCAAATAATCAGCCCCAGCATTTT. Translating gives CASSPPGSNNQPQHF.

This clone showed up just a few times. The chain uses TRBV5-1 and TRBJ1-4; 7 nucleotides agree with TRBD1. The CDR3 is 15 residues long. Germline trimming cut 4 bases from V and 10 bases from J; bases unmatched to any gene: 13. CDR1 and CDR2 (germline): SGHRS, YFSETQ. Here the CDR3 DNA reads TGCGCCAGCAGCCGATTGGACAGGACGAAGGGAAAACTGTTTTTT. Protein: CASSRLDRTKGKLFF.

The chain recombines TRBV19 with TRBJ1-5, with D tentatively TRBD1 (5 bases). The CDR3 has 17 amino acids. Germline V gene sequence: CDR1 LNHDA, CDR2 SQIVND (reference sequence). The V end lost 2 bases, the J end lost 1 base, and 15 bases lay between the germline ends. CDR3 sequence (DNA): TGTGCCAGTAGTATAAGGACACTGAGTTGGAGCAATCAGCCCCAGCATTTT. Translated: CASSIRTLSWSNQPQHF.

The CDR3 sequence: CASNRLAKNIQYF. The CDR3 DNA follows: TGTGCCAGCAACAGACTAGCCAAAAACATTCAGTACTTC. The chain links TRBV6-1 to TRBJ2-4, with no clear D. The CDR3 has 13 amino acids. V lost 7 bases and J 0 bases, leaving 7 bases between the germline ends. Per the germline V gene, CDR1 is MNHNS and CDR2 is SASEGT.